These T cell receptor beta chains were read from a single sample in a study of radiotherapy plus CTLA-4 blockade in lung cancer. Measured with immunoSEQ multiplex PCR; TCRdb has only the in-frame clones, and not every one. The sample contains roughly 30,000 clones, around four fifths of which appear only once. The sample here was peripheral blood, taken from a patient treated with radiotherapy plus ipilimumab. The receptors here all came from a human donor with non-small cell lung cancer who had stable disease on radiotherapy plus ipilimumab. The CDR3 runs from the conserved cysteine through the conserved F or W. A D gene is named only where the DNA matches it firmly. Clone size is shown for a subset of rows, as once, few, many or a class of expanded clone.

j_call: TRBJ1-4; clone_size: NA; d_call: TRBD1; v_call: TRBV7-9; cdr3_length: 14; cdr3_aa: CASSLQGTLEKLFF
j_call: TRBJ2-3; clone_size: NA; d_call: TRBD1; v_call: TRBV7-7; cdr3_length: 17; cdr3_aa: CASSLDAGGGGTDTQYF
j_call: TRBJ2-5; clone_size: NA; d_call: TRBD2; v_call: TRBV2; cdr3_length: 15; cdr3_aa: CASRSGGGRLETQYF
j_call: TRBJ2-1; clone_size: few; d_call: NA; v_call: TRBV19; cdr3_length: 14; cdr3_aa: CASSISNTYNEQFF
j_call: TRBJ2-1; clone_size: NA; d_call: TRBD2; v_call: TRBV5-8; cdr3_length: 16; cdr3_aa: CASSLGGSFRGNEQFF
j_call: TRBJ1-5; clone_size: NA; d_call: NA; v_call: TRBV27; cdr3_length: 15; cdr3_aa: CASSLSGLGNQPQHF
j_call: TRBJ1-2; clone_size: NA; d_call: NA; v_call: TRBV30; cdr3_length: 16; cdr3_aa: CAWTNIPGHLNYGYTF
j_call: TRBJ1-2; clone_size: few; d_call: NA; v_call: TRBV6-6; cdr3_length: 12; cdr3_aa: CASSYPSYGYTF
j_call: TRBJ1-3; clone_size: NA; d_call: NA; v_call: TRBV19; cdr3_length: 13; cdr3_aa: CASADRIGNTIYF
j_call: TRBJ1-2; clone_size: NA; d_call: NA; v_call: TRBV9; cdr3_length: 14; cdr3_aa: CASSVAPGGSGYTF
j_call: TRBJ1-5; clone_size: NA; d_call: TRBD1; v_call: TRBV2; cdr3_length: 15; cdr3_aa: CASSANRGSNQPQHF
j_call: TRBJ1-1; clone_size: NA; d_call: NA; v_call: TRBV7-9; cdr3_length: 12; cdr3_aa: CASSFITGEAFF
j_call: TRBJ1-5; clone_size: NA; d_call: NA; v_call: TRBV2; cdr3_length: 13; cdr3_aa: CASSDGRNQPQHF
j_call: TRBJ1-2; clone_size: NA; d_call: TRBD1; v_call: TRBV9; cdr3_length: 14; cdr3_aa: CASSPSDRPYGYTF
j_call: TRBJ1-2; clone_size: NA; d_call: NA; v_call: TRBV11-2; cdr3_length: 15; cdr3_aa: CASSQRARETIGYTF